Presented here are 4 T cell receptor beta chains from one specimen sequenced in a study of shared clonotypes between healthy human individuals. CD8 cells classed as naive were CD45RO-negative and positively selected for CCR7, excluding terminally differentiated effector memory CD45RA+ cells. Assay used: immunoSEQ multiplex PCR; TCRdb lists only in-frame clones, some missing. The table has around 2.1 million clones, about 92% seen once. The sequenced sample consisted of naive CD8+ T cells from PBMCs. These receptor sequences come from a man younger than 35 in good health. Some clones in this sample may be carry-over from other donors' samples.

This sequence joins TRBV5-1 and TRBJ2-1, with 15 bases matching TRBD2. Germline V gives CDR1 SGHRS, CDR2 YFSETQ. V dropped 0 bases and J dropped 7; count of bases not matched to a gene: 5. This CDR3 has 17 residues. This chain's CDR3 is CASSLARGTSGRNEQFF. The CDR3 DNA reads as TGCGCCAGCAGCTTGGCCCGGGGGACTAGCGGGAGGAATGAGCAGTTCTTC. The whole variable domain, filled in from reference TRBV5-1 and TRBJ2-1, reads KAGVTQTPRYLIKTRGQQVTLSCSPISGHRSVSWYQQTPGQGLQFLFEYFSETQRNKGNFPGRFSGRQFSNSRSEMNVSTLELGDSALYLCASSLARGTSGRNEQFFGPGTRLTVL.

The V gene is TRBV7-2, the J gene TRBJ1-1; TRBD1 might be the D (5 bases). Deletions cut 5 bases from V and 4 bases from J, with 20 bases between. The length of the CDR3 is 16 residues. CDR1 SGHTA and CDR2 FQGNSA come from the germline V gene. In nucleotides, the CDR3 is TGTGCCAGCAGCCTCCTTCGAACGACAGCGCTCACTGAAGCTTTCTTT. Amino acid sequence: CASSLLRTTALTEAFF.

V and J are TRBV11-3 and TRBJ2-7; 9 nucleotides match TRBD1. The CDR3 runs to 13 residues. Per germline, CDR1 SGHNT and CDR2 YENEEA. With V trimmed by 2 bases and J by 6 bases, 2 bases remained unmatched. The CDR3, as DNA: TGTGCCAGCAGCTTACGGACAGGGGCCGAGCAGTACTTC. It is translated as CASSLRTGAEQYF.

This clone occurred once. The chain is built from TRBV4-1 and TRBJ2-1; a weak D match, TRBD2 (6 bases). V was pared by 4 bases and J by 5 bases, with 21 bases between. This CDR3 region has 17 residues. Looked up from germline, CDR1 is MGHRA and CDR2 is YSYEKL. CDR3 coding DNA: TGCGCCAGCAGCCTCTTCCCCGTGGGGGAGGTACACAATGAGCAGTTCTTC. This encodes CASSLFPVGEVHNEQFF.